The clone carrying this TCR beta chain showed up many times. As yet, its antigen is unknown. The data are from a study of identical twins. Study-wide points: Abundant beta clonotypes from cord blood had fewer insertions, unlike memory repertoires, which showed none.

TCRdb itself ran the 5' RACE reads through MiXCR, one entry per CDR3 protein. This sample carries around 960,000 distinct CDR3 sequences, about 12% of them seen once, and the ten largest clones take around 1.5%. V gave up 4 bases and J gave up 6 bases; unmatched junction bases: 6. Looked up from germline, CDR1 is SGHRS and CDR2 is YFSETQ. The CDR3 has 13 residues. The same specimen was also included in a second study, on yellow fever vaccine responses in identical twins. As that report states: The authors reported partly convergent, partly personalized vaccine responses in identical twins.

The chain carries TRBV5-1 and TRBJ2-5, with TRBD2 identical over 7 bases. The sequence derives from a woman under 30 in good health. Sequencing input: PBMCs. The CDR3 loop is CASSTSSGQTQYF. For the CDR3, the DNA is TGCGCCAGCAGCACGTCTAGCGGTCAGACCCAGTACTTC.